This T cell receptor (beta chain) was documented in a study of T cells after yellow fever vaccination. General study findings and limits: Most primary-vaccination clones recurred post-booster (just under 98% CD4, 85% to 90% CD8). Highly abundant clonotypes carried over from the bulk population could end up in FACS-sorted repertoires as contaminants. Only a minor proportion of clonotypes was detected across both CD4 and CD8 compartments.

A few counts support this clonotype. Its antigen remains unknown. In germline, CDR1 is MDHEN, CDR2 SYDVKM. The CDR3 runs to 15 residues. The J segment lost 0 bases and the V segment lost 6 bases, leaving 6 bases of the junction unmatched. TCRdb reprocessed the 5' RACE reads with MiXCR, giving one entry per CDR3 protein. The sample lists 200,000 to 300,000 distinct CDR3 sequences, approximately 6.8% occurring once. The genes are TRBV28 and TRBJ2-7; TRBD1 aligns across 9 bases. The TCR was taken from a man under 40 who received the YFV17D yellow fever vaccine. The sample here was CD4+ T cells sorted from PBMCs, taken on the day of the yellow fever booster vaccination. The CDR3 loop is CASSQPGQGSYEQYF. The DNA for the CDR3 is TGTGCCAGCAGCCAACCGGGACAGGGCTCCTACGAGCAGTACTTC.